Listed below are T cell receptor beta chains from one sample, sequenced in a study of OX40 agonist ivuxolimab in advanced cancers. Assay used: immunoSEQ multiplex PCR; TCRdb lists only in-frame clones, some missing. The sample shows tens of thousands of clones, roughly nine tenths of them seen only once. The source material was CD4+ or CD8+ T cells sorted from blood, sampled in a trial of the OX40 agonist ivuxolimab. These receptors all stem from an adult with an advanced solid tumor such as melanoma, head and neck, liver or kidney cancer. The CDR3 runs from the conserved cysteine through the conserved F or W. Fields, in order: V gene, D gene, J gene, clone size, CDR3 DNA, CDR3 protein. The D gene is left open where the match is weak. Not every row has a clone size; where given, it reads once, few, many or a size class.

TRBV6-1,.,TRBJ1-1,.,TGTGCCAGCAGTGTCGGACGCCCGATGAACACTGAAGCTTTCTTT,CASSVGRPMNTEAFF
TRBV15,.,TRBJ2-7,.,TGTGCCACCAGCAGGGGCTTTACTTGGCGGGATGGTTACGAGCAGTACTTC,CATSRGFTWRDGYEQYF
TRBV15,.,TRBJ2-5,.,TGTGCCACCAGCATATCACACCGCCAAGAGACCCAGTACTTC,CATSISHRQETQYF
TRBV28,.,TRBJ1-5,.,TGTGCCAGCAGTTTTGACAGCCATCAGCCCCAGCATTTT,CASSFDSHQPQHF
TRBV2,.,TRBJ2-2,.,TGTGCCAGCAGTGAACTTAGGACAACCGGGGAGCTGTTTTTT,CASSELRTTGELFF
TRBV13,.,TRBJ2-2,.,TGTGCCAGCAGCGAGTCTAGCGTCGGGGAGCTGTTTTTT,CASSESSVGELFF
TRBV5-1,TRBD2,TRBJ2-1,.,TGCGCCAGCAGCCCCGAAGCGGGGCCCTACAATGAGCAGTTCTTC,CASSPEAGPYNEQFF
TRBV5-1,TRBD1,TRBJ2-2,.,TGCGCCAGCAGCTCCGCCGGGACAGGGGTGAACACCGGGGAGCTGTTTTTT,CASSSAGTGVNTGELFF
TRBV19,TRBD2,TRBJ2-7,few,TGTGCCAGTAGTCTAGCGGGCACCTCTCGGGAGCAGTACTTC,CASSLAGTSREQYF
TRBV5-4,.,TRBJ2-7,.,TGCGCCAGCAGCTTGGGAATAATCCCGCACGAGCAGTACTTC,CASSLGIIPHEQYF
TRBV5-1,.,TRBJ2-2,.,TGCGCCAGCAGCTTGAACACACCGAACACCGGGGAGCTGTTTTTT,CASSLNTPNTGELFF
TRBV2,.,TRBJ1-1,.,TGTGCCAGCAACCGGGACGGGATCACTGAAGCTTTCTTT,CASNRDGITEAFF
TRBV5-8,TRBD1,TRBJ2-5,.,TGTGCCAGCAGCTTGTTTGAGACAGGGATGAAGACCCAGTACTTC,CASSLFETGMKTQYF
TRBV7-8,.,TRBJ1-4,.,TGTGCGACCCGACAGGAGGATAATGAAAAACTGTTTTTT,CATRQEDNEKLFF
TRBV6-5,.,TRBJ1-2,.,TGTGCCAGCAGTTACGACAGGAGCCCCTATGGCTACACCTTC,CASSYDRSPYGYTF
TRBV7-2,.,TRBJ1-5,.,TGTGCCAGCAGCGCCGGCCGGAGAAATCAGCCCCAGCATTTT,CASSAGRRNQPQHF
TRBV2,.,TRBJ2-7,once,TGTGCCAGCAGTGGACAGGGAGGCGAGCAGTACTTC,CASSGQGGEQYF
TRBV28,.,TRBJ2-6,.,TGTGCCACACAGGCCGTCTCTGGGGCCAACGTCCTGACTTTC,CATQAVSGANVLTF
TRBV5-1,TRBD2,TRBJ2-1,.,TGCGCCAGCAGTGTCGGCGGGAGTACTAGTATTGAGCAGTTCTTC,CASSVGGSTSIEQFF
TRBV19,TRBD1,TRBJ2-1,.,TGTGCCAGTAGTCCCCCGACAGGGTGGGGTTACAATGAGCAGTTCTTC,CASSPPTGWGYNEQFF
TRBV23-1,.,TRBJ2-3,.,TGCGCCAGCAGCCAACCAAAAAGTGGGCCGTCCAACACAGATACGCAGTATTTT,CASSQPKSGPSNTDTQYF
TRBV5-1,.,TRBJ2-3,few,TGCGCCAGCAGCTTAACTTCGTTTGCCACAGATACGCAGTATTTT,CASSLTSFATDTQYF
TRBV10-3,TRBD2,TRBJ2-1,once,TGTGCCATCAGTGAGTCTGAAGGTTTAGGACTAGCGGGACACCTCTCCTACAATGAGCAGTTCTTC,CAISESEGLGLAGHLSYNEQFF
TRBV9,.,TRBJ1-2,.,TGTGCCAGCAGCCCAACAAGGGGCGGAGGCCTTACTGATGGCTACACCTTC,CASSPTRGGGLTDGYTF
TRBV19,.,TRBJ1-2,.,TGTGCCAGTAGTATGGAAGGATTTGGCTACACCTTC,CASSMEGFGYTF
TRBV10-3,.,TRBJ1-2,.,TGTGCCATCAGTGATATGACTAACTATGGCTACACCTTC,CAISDMTNYGYTF
TRBV7-9,.,TRBJ1-4,.,TGTGCCAGCAGCGAAACAGACAGCGGACTGTTTTTT,CASSETDSGLFF
TRBV27,.,TRBJ2-7,.,TGTGCCAGCATCGGACAGCCAACCTACGAGCAGTACTTC,CASIGQPTYEQYF
TRBV29-1,.,TRBJ2-7,.,TGCAGCGTTTTAAGGAACTCCTACGAGCAGTACTTC,CSVLRNSYEQYF
TRBV10-3,.,TRBJ2-3,.,TGTGCCATCAGTGTTGGTAGCGCAAGCACAGATACGCAGTATTTT,CAISVGSASTDTQYF
TRBV19,.,TRBJ2-7,.,TGTGCCAGTAGTAGAAGGCGGGGATTCAGCCCCGAGCAGTACTTC,CASSRRRGFSPEQYF
TRBV28,TRBD1,TRBJ1-4,.,TGTGCCACCGCCCGGGACAGGGGTGAAAAACTGTTTTTT,CATARDRGEKLFF
TRBV2,TRBD2,TRBJ2-7,.,TGTGCCAGCAGTGAATTAGCGGGAGGGCCGGGAGAGCAGTACTTC,CASSELAGGPGEQYF
TRBV7-9,.,TRBJ2-5,.,TGTGCCAGCAGCCCCGGGACGCCTCCTGGGGAGACCCAGTACTTC,CASSPGTPPGETQYF
TRBV6-5,.,TRBJ1-5,.,TGTGCCAGCAGTCCCATCCTTTATAGCAATCAGCCCCAGCATTTT,CASSPILYSNQPQHF
TRBV13,.,TRBJ1-2,.,TGTGCCAGCAGCTTAGGGGTCCACAACTATGGCTACACCTTC,CASSLGVHNYGYTF
TRBV7-3,TRBD1,TRBJ1-2,.,TGTGCCAGCAGCCCCGGGACAGACCCGTCCTATGGCTACACCTTC,CASSPGTDPSYGYTF
TRBV21-1,.,TRBJ2-7,.,TGTGCCAGCATCATAACGGGACACCTCTGGGAGCAGTACTTC,CASIITGHLWEQYF
TRBV6-6,.,TRBJ1-1,.,TGTGCCAGCAGTTGGGATGGGAGCACTGAAGCTTTCTTT,CASSWDGSTEAFF
TRBV2,TRBD2,TRBJ2-7,.,TGTGCCAGCAGTCCGGCCCCGGGACTATCCGTCGACGAGCAGTACTTC,CASSPAPGLSVDEQYF
TRBV2,.,TRBJ2-5,.,TGTGCCAGCAGCATAGGACACTTGGGAGAGACCCAGTACTTC,CASSIGHLGETQYF
TRBV9,TRBD2,TRBJ2-1,.,TGTGCCAGCAGCGTACTAGCGGGCAACTCCTACAATGAGCAGTTCTTC,CASSVLAGNSYNEQFF
TRBV5-4,TRBD1,TRBJ2-1,.,TGTGCCAGCAGGGAGGACAGGGGTCTGGTTGAGCAGTTCTTC,CASREDRGLVEQFF
TRBV4-2,TRBD1,TRBJ2-1,.,TGTGCCGCAGGGGGCGTTCCCTTGGGTGAGCAGTTCTTC,CAAGGVPLGEQFF
TRBV10-3,TRBD2,TRBJ2-1,.,TGTGCATCCCAAGGGACTAGCGGGAGGGCCGGGAATGAGCAGTTCTTC,CASQGTSGRAGNEQFF
TRBV19,TRBD1,TRBJ2-3,.,TGTGCCAGTAGTATAGTTGGGACAGGCACAGATACGCAGTATTTT,CASSIVGTGTDTQYF
TRBV29-1,.,TRBJ2-5,.,TGCAGCGTTGAAGATCTAAGGGCACCCGTAGAGACCCAGTACTTC,CSVEDLRAPVETQYF
TRBV5-4,TRBD2,TRBJ2-5,.,TGTGCCAGCAGCAAGACGACTAGCGGGCTTCGGAAGACCCAGTACTTC,CASSKTTSGLRKTQYF
TRBV2,.,TRBJ1-2,few,TGTGCCAGCCGGGCGACAGTCTATGGCTACACCTTC,CASRATVYGYTF
TRBV7-9,TRBD1,TRBJ2-5,.,TGTGCCAGCAGCTTCTGGACAGGGGGAACAGAGACCCAGTACTTC,CASSFWTGGTETQYF
TRBV5-1,.,TRBJ2-1,.,TGCGCCAGCAGCCTTGGTTCGCGGGAAAATGAGCAGTTCTTC,CASSLGSRENEQFF
TRBV27,.,TRBJ1-2,.,TGTGCCAGCAGTCCAGGGAGGGCCTATGGCTACACCTTC,CASSPGRAYGYTF
TRBV5-1,.,TRBJ2-3,.,TGCGCCAGCAGCTTGTACGGACCCAAGCAAGGTACGCAGTATTTT,CASSLYGPKQGTQYF